One sample yielded the 7 T cell receptor beta chains listed below, sequenced in a study of a mutant IDH1 vaccine in newly diagnosed glioma. The table came from immunoSEQ multiplex PCR; TCRdb's copy has only in-frame clones and leaves some out. Of approximately 54,000 clones in the sample, approximately 80% are singletons; the top ten hold under 20%. The time point: baseline, week 1 (first vaccination visit). Treatment here: pre-vaccination baseline after standard-of-care therapy. The starting material was PBMCs, obtained from a glioma patient treated with radiotherapy, temozolomide or both. These receptors were collected from a man aged 18 to 29 with glioma.

The rearrangement uses TRBV7-2 and TRBJ1-2, with a possible D match to TRBD1 (6 bases). The V gene's germline CDR1 is SGHTA and CDR2 FQGNSA. The CDR3 loop spans 15 amino acids. V was clipped by 5 bases and J by 3 bases, with 16 bases between them. The chain's CDR3 is CASSTMMGGDYGYTF. CDR3 DNA sequence: TGTGCCAGCAGCACCATGATGGGGGGCGACTATGGCTACACCTTC.

Only one count was recorded for this clone. The chain has TRBV4-3 and TRBJ2-7, with a tentative D call TRBD1 (5 bases). Germline lookup yields CDR1 LGHNA and CDR2 YSLEER. Trimming left V 0 bases short and J 2 bases short, with 14 bases between. The CDR3 totals 16 residues. The CDR3, as DNA: TGCGCCAGCAGCCAAGAATCAGAGGCAGGGACCTACGAGCAGTACTTC. Translated: CASSQESEAGTYEQYF.

This rearrangement joins TRBV20-1 to TRBJ1-1; D gene unclear. Trimming removed 6 bases from V and 1 base from J, with 6 bases in between. The CDR3 is 11 amino acids. The germline V gene encodes CDR1 DFQATT and CDR2 SNEGSKA (reference sequence). The CDR3 nucleotides are TGCAGTGCCTGGAAGAACACTGAAGCTTTCTTT. It is translated as CSAWKNTEAFF.

The rearrangement uses TRBV6-5 and TRBJ1-1; 7 bases are shared with TRBD1. This CDR3 spans 13 amino acids. The junction had 7 bases not matched to a gene; V was cut back by 6 bases and J by 6 bases. Looked up from germline, CDR1 is MNHEY and CDR2 is SVGAGI. CDR3 loop: CASRRLGQPEAFF. CDR3 coding DNA: TGTGCCAGCAGACGATTGGGACAGCCTGAAGCTTTCTTT.

The chain recombines TRBV6-6 with TRBJ2-7, with a weak D call TRBD1 (5 bases). V lost 8 bases and J lost 2, with 19 bases in between. This CDR3 contains 15 residues. CDR1 and CDR2 (germline): MNHNY, SVGAGI (reference sequence). The CDR3, as DNA: TGTGCCAGCTCTCCCTTTGCAGGGTCGACCTACGAGCAGTACTTC. Encoded protein: CASSPFAGSTYEQYF.

The V call is TRBV30, the J call TRBJ1-3; D is uncertain. V was cut by 2 bases and J by 2 bases, with 13 bases left in between. This CDR3 spans 15 amino acids. Germline assignment: CDR1 GTSNPN and CDR2 SVGIG (reference sequence). CDR3 residues: CAWSRSVAAGNTIYF. CDR3 nucleotides: TGTGCCTGGAGTCGGTCGGTCGCCGCTGGAAACACCATATATTTT.

The V call is TRBV29-1, the J call TRBJ2-3; either TRBD1 or TRBD2 may fit D (5 bases each). The CDR3 has 14 amino acids. V was shortened by 7 bases and J by 2 bases, with 16 bases between the two germline ends. Germline V gives CDR1 SQVTM, CDR2 ANQGSEA. CDR3 in DNA: TGCAGCGCCCGGGACCTTACTAACACAGATACGCAGTATTTT. Protein sequence: CSARDLTNTDTQYF.